The entry below gives a single T cell receptor (beta chain) sequence along with its context. This CDR3 comprises 16 residues. Germline V gives CDR1 SGHRS, CDR2 YFSETQ. V was pared by 4 bases and J by 8 bases, with 15 bases of the junction left unmatched. The data were taken from a study of CD8 T cells in Susac syndrome. RNA in amounts of roughly 0.5 to 1 ug was reverse transcribed with random hexamers. It was immunoSEQ multiplex PCR that amplified TCR beta CDR3 across 54 Vbeta and 13 Jbeta. Via MiXCR, TCRdb re-called the immunoSEQ multiplex PCR reads, giving one row per CDR3 protein. This sample carries under 550,000 distinct CDR3 sequences, around 85% of them seen once, and the ten largest clones take under 0.15%.

Specimen: CD8+ T cells from PBMCs. This clonotype was obtained from a human donor with multiple sclerosis. This sequence joins TRBV5-1 and TRBJ2-1; TRBD1 matches at 7 bases. The CDR3 DNA is TGCGCCAGCAGCCTGATAGGGGGACAGACAGACCATGAGCAGTTCTTC. This gives the protein CASSLIGGQTDHEQFF. The variable domain in full, with the rest retrieved from reference TRBV5-1 and TRBJ2-1, is KAGVTQTPRYLIKTRGQQVTLSCSPISGHRSVSWYQQTPGQGLQFLFEYFSETQRNKGNFPGRFSGRQFSNSRSEMNVSTLELGDSALYLCASSLIGGQTDHEQFFGPGTRLTVL.